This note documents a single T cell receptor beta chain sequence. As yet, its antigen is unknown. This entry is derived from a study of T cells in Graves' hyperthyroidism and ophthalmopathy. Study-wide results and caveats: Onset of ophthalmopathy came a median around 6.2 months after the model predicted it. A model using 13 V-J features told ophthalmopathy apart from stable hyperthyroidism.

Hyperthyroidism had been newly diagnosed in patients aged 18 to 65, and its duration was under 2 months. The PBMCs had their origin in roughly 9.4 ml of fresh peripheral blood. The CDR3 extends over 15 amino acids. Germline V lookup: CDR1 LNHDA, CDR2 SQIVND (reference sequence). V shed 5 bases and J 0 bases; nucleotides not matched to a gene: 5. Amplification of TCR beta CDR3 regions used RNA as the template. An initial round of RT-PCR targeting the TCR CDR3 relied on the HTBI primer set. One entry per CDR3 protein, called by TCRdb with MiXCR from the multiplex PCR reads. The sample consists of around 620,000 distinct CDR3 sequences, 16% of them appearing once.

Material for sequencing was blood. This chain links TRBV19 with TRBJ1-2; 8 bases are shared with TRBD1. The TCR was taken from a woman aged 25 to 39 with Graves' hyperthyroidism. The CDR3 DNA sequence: TGTGCCAGTAGTCTCCAGGGGGCATCTAACTATGGCTACACCTTC. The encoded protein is CASSLQGASNYGYTF.